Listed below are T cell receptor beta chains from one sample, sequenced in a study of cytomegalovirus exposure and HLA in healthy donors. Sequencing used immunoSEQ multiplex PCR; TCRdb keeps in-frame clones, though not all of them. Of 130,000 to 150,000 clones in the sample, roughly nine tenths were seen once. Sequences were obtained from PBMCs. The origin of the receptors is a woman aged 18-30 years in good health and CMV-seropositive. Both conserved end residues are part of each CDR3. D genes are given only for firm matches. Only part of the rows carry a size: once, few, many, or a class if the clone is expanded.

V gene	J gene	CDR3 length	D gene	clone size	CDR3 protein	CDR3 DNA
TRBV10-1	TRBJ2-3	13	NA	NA	CASQSRFTDTQYF	TGCGCCAGCCAGTCTAGGTTCACAGATACGCAGTATTTT
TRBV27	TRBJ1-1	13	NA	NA	CASSWGGPTEAFF	TGTGCCAGCAGTTGGGGGGGGCCTACTGAAGCTTTCTTT
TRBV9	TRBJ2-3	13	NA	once	CASSAEDINAQYF	TGTGCCAGCAGCGCCGAAGACATTAATGCGCAGTATTTT
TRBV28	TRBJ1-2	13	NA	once	CASSVAGPYGYTF	TGTGCCAGCAGTGTGGCAGGGCCCTATGGCTACACCTTC
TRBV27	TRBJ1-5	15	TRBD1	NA	CASSTQTGGDQPQHF	TGTGCCAGCAGTACACAGACAGGGGGGGATCAGCCCCAGCATTTT
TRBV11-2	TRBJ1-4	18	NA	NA	CASSLEGRNRAGDEKLFF	TGTGCCAGCAGCTTAGAGGGCCGGAACAGGGCGGGCGATGAAAAACTGTTTTTT
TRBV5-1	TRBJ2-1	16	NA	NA	CASSLEGGGPYNEQFF	TGCGCCAGTTCCCTTGAAGGGGGGGGGCCATACAATGAGCAGTTCTTC
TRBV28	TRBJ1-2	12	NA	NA	CASSPTGYGYTF	TGTGCCAGCAGTCCGACAGGCTATGGCTACACCTTC
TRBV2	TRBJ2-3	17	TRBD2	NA	CASSEVASGRHTDTQYF	TGTGCCAGCAGTGAAGTTGCTAGCGGAAGACACACAGATACGCAGTATTTT
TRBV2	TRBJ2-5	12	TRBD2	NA	CATSGNQETQYF	TGTGCCACTAGCGGGAATCAAGAGACCCAGTACTTC
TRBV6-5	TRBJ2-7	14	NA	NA	CASSYGVGDYEQYF	TGTGCCAGCAGTTACGGCGTCGGGGACTACGAGCAGTACTTC
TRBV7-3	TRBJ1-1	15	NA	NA	CASSPRPGGWTEAFF	TGTGCCAGCAGCCCAAGACCGGGGGGCTGGACTGAAGCTTTCTTT
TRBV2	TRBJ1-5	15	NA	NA	CASSEGGQGNQPQHF	TGTGCCAGCAGTGAAGGGGGGCAAGGCAATCAGCCCCAGCATTTT
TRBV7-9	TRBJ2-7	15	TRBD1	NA	CASSLGLGQGHEQYF	TGTGCCAGCAGCTTAGGTTTGGGACAGGGACACGAGCAGTACTTC
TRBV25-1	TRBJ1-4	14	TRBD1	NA	CASRAGGTNEKLFF	TGTGCCAGCAGGGCAGGGGGAACTAATGAAAAACTGTTTTTT
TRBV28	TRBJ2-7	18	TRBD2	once	CASSLLTILAGGLNEQYF	TGTGCCAGCAGTTTACTGACCATACTAGCGGGGGGGCTGAACGAGCAGTACTTC
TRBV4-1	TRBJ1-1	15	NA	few	CASRLRGDSPTEAFF	TGCGCCAGTCGCTTGAGAGGCGACAGCCCCACTGAAGCTTTCTTT
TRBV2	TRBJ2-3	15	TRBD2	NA	CASSASGGAIDTQYF	TGTGCCAGCAGTGCCAGCGGGGGGGCAATAGATACGCAGTATTTT
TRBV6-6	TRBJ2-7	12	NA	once	CASSGPPGEQYF	TGTGCCAGCAGTGGGCCTCCCGGCGAGCAGTACTTC
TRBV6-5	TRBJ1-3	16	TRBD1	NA	CASSSGQAYSGNTIYF	TGTGCCAGCAGTTCCGGACAGGCGTACTCTGGAAACACCATATATTTT
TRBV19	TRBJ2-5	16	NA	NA	CASTPGGKGSQETQYF	TGTGCCAGTACCCCAGGGGGGAAGGGGTCCCAAGAGACCCAGTACTTC
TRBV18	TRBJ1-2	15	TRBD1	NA	CASSPRDSYNYGYTF	TGTGCCAGCTCACCACGGGACAGTTATAACTATGGCTACACCTTC
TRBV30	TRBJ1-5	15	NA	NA	CAWSLSRQGNQPQHF	TGTGCCTGGTCTCTATCGCGACAGGGCAATCAGCCCCAGCATTTT
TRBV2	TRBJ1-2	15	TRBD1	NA	CASRKDREGNYGYTF	TGTGCCAGCAGGAAAGACAGGGAAGGTAACTATGGCTACACCTTC
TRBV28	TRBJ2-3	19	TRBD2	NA	CASSYLLAGGRSSTDTQYF	TGTGCCAGCAGTTATCTACTAGCGGGGGGGCGAAGTAGCACAGATACGCAGTATTTT
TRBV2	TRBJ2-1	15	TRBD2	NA	CASTAERGLLREQFF	TGTGCCAGCACCGCTGAGCGGGGGCTACTACGGGAGCAGTTCTTC
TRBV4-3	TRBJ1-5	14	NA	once	CASSPVVGNQPQHF	TGCGCCAGCAGCCCAGTGGTTGGCAATCAGCCCCAGCATTTT
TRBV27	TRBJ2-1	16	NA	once	CASSPLGQRADNEQFF	TGTGCCAGCAGTCCCCTGGGTCAGCGGGCGGACAATGAGCAGTTCTTC
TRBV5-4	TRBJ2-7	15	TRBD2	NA	CASSYGGGVSYEQYF	TGTGCCAGCAGCTACGGGGGGGGCGTCTCCTACGAGCAGTACTTC
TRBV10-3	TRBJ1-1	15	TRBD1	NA	CAILDRDRKNTEAFF	TGTGCCATCTTAGACAGGGATCGGAAAAACACTGAAGCTTTCTTT
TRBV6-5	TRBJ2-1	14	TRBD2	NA	CASSYSGGYNEQFF	TGTGCCAGCAGTTACAGCGGGGGGTACAATGAGCAGTTCTTC
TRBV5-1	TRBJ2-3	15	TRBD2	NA	CASSQIAGVNEGQYF	TGCGCCAGCAGTCAAATAGCGGGGGTTAATGAGGGGCAGTATTTT
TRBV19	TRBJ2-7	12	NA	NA	CATIGEFYEQYF	TGTGCCACAATCGGGGAGTTCTACGAGCAGTACTTC